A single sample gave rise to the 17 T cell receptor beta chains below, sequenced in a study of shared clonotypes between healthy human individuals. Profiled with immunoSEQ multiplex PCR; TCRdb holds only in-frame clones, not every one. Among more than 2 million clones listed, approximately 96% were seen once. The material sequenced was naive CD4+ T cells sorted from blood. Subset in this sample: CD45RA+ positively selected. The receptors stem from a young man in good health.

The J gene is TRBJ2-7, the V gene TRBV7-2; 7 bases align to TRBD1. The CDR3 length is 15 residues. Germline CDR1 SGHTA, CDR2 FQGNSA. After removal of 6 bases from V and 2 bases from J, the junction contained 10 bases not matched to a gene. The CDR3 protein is CASRYSTGYPYEQYF. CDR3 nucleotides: TGTGCCAGCAGATACTCGACAGGGTATCCCTACGAGCAGTACTTC.

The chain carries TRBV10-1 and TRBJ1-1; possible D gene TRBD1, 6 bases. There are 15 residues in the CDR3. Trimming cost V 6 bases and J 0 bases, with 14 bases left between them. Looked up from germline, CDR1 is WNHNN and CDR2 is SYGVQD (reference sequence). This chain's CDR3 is CASSSGTIMNTEAFF. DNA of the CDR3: TGCGCCAGCAGCTCCGGGACAATTATGAACACTGAAGCTTTCTTT.

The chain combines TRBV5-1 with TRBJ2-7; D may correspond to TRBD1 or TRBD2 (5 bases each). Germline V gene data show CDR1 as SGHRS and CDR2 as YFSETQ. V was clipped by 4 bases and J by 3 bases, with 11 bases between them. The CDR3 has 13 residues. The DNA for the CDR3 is TGCGCCAGCAGCACAGAGGGGCTCTACGAGCAGTACTTC. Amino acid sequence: CASSTEGLYEQYF. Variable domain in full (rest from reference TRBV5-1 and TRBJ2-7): KAGVTQTPRYLIKTRGQQVTLSCSPISGHRSVSWYQQTPGQGLQFLFEYFSETQRNKGNFPGRFSGRQFSNSRSEMNVSTLELGDSALYLCASSTEGLYEQYFGPGTRLTVT.

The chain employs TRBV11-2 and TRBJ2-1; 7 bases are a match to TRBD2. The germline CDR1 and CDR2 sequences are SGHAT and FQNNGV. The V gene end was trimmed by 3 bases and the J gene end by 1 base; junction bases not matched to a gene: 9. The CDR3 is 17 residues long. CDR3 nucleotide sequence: TGTGCCAGCAGCTTTTTTCGGTCTAGCGGTTCCTACAATGAGCAGTTCTTC. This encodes CASSFFRSSGSYNEQFF. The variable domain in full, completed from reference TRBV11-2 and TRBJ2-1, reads EAGVAQSPRYKIIEKRQSVAFWCNPISGHATLYWYQQILGQGPKLLIQFQNNGVVDDSQLPKDRFSAERLKGVDSTLKIQPAKLEDSAVYLCASSFFRSSGSYNEQFFGPGTRLTVL.

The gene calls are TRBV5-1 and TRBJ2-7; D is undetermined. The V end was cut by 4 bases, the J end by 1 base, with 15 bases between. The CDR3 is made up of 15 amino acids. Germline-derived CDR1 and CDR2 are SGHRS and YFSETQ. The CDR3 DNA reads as TGCGCCAGCAGCATCGGCGACGAGGCTTCCTACGAGCAGTACTTC. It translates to CASSIGDEASYEQYF. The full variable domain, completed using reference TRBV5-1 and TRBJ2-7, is KAGVTQTPRYLIKTRGQQVTLSCSPISGHRSVSWYQQTPGQGLQFLFEYFSETQRNKGNFPGRFSGRQFSNSRSEMNVSTLELGDSALYLCASSIGDEASYEQYFGPGTRLTVT.

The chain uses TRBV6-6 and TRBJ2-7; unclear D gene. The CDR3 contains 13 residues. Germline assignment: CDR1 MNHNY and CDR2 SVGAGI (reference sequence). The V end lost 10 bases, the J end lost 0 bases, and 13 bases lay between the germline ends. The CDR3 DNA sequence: TGTGCCACCAATTCTAGGAGCTCCTACGAGCAGTACTTC. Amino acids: CATNSRSSYEQYF.

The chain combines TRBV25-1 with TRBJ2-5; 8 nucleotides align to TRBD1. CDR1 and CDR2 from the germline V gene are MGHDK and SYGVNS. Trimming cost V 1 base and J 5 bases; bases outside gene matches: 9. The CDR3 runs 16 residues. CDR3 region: CASSESRQGARETQYF. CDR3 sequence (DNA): TGTGCCAGCAGTGAATCCCGGCAGGGGGCACGGGAGACCCAGTACTTC.

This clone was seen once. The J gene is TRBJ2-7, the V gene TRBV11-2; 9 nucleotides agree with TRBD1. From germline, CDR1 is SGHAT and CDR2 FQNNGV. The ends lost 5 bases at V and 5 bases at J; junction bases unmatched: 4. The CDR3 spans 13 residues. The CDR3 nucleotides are TGTGCCAGCAGCACTTGGACAGGGGACGAGCAGTACTTC. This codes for CASSTWTGDEQYF. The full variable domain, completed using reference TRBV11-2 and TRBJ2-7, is EAGVAQSPRYKIIEKRQSVAFWCNPISGHATLYWYQQILGQGPKLLIQFQNNGVVDDSQLPKDRFSAERLKGVDSTLKIQPAKLEDSAVYLCASSTWTGDEQYFGPGTRLTVT.

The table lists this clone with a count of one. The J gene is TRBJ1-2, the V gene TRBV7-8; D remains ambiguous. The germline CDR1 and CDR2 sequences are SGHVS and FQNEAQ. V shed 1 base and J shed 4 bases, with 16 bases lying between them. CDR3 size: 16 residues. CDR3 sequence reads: CASSLGSQLLFYGYTF. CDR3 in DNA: TGTGCCAGCAGCTTAGGGTCTCAGCTACTGTTCTATGGCTACACCTTC.

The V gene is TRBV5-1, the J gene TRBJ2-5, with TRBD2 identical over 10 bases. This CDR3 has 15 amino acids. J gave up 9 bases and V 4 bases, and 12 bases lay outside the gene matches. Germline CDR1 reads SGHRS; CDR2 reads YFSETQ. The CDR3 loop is CASSGRTSGASSQYF. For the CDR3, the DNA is TGCGCCAGCAGCGGGCGGACTAGCGGTGCATCGTCCCAGTACTTC.

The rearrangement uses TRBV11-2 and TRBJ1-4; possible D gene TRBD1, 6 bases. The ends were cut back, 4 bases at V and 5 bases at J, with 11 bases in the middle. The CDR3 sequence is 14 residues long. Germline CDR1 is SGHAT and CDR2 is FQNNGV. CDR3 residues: CASSWTAPNEKLFF. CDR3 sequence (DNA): TGTGCCAGCAGCTGGACAGCTCCGAATGAAAAACTGTTTTTT.

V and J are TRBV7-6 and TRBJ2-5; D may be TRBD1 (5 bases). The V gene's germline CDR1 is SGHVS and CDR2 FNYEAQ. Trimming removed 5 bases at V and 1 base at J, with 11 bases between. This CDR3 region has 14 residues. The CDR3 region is CASSLGASQETQYF. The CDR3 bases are TGTGCCAGCAGCCTTGGGGCTTCCCAAGAGACCCAGTACTTC.

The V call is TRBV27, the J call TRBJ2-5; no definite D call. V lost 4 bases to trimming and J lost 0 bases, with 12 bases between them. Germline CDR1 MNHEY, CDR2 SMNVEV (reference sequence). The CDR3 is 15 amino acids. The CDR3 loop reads CASSSLTVYQETQYF. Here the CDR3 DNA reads TGTGCCAGCAGTTCACTCACGGTGTACCAAGAGACCCAGTACTTC.

The CDR3 is CASRLTDSIYEQYF. The CDR3 DNA sequence: TGCGCCAGCAGGCTGACGGACAGTATATACGAGCAGTACTTC. The rearrangement joins TRBV5-1 to TRBJ2-7, with D possibly matching TRBD1 (6 bases). CDR1 is SGHRS and CDR2 is YFSETQ in the germline V gene. V was pared by 5 bases and J by 4 bases, with 16 bases between. CDR3 size: 14 residues.

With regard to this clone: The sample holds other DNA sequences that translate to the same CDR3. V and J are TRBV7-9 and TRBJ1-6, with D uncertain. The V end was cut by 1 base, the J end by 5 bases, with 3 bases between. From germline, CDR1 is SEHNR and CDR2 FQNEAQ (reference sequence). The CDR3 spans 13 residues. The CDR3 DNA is TGTGCCAGCAGCTTAGGGGATAATTCACCCCTCCACTTT. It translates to CASSLGDNSPLHF.

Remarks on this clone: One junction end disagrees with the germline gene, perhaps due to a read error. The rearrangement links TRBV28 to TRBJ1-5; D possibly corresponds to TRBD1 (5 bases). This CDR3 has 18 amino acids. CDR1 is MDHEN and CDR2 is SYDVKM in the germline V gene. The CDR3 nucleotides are TGTGCCAGCAGTTCTTTATACACCAGGGTGTCATTAGGTCAGCTCCAGCATTTT. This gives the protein CASSSLYTRVSLGQLQHF. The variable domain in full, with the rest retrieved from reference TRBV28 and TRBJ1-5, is DVKVTQSSRYLVKRTGEKVFLECVQDMDHENMFWYRQDPGLGLRLIYFSYDVKMKEKGDIPEGYSVSREKKERFSLILESASTNQTSMYLCASSSLYTRVSLGQLQHFGDGTRLSIL.

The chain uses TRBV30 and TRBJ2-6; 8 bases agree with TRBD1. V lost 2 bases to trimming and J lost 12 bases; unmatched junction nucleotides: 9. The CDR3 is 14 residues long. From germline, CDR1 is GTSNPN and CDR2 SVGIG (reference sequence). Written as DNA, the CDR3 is TGTGCCTGGAGTCCTACTTGGACAGGGAGCGTCCTGACTTTC. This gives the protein CAWSPTWTGSVLTF.